Here is one T cell receptor (beta chain) with its context. Its specificity is unknown. CDR3 size: 15 residues. The ends were cut back, 3 bases at V and 10 bases at J, with 22 bases in the middle. Germline assignment: CDR1 SQVTM and CDR2 ANQGSEA. The source of the sample is a study of CD8 T cells in ankylosing spondylitis. Molecular-barcoded quantitative 5'-RACE produced these TCR beta libraries. MiXCR, applied by TCRdb to the 5' RACE reads, yields one record per CDR3 protein. The sample shows 700,000 or so distinct CDR3 sequences, about 20% of them seen only once. Study-wide findings and caveats: A motif in TCR beta, a set of 8 or 9 highly homologous variants, appeared characteristic of ankylosing spondylitis blood.

This rearrangement joins TRBV29-1 to TRBJ2-1, with D perhaps given as TRBD1 or TRBD2 (5 bases each). This receptor was obtained from a male donor with ankylosing spondylitis. Sequenced input: blood, either unsorted or a sorted T cell fraction (not recorded which). The CDR3 is CSVEGDRASAREQFF. The CDR3 region has the DNA TGCAGCGTTGAGGGGGACCGGGCCTCTGCGAGGGAGCAGTTCTTC.